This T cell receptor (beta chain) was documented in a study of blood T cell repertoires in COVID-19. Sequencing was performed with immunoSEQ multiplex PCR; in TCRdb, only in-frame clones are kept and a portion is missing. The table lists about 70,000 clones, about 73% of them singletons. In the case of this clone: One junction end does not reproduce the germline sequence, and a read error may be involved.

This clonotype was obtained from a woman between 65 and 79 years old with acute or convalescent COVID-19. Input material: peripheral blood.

CDR3 DNA sequence: TGTGCCAGCAGCCCCCCCTATAATATACAGGGAGTGGTATTC. It yields the protein CASSPPYNIQGVVF. This chain connects TRBV27 to TRBJ1-2; possibly TRBD1 for D (6 bases). CDR3 size: 14 residues. Per germline, CDR1 MNHEY and CDR2 SMNVEV (reference sequence).